The present T cell receptor beta chain was sequenced within a study of blood T cell repertoires in COVID-19. Per the original data handling: For nucleated cells, counts were estimated from reference gene primer amplification. Some clones are missing from TCRdb's copy, which holds only in-frame ones; the method was immunoSEQ multiplex PCR. The V and J calls and clone size come from that table; D and trimming were worked out from the DNA. Among over 150,000 clones listed, around 90% were seen once. Germline-derived CDR1 and CDR2 are SEHNR and FQNEAQ (reference sequence). Unmatched junction bases numbered 3, after V lost 6 bases and J lost 2 bases. This CDR3 has 14 amino acids.

The sample was peripheral blood. This clonotype originated in a man aged 50 to 59 who had recovered from COVID-19. The V gene is TRBV7-9, the J gene TRBJ2-5, with 10 bases fitting TRBD1. CDR3 sequence reads: CASSWDRGQETQYF. The CDR3 DNA follows: TGTGCCAGCAGTTGGGACAGGGGACAAGAGACCCAGTACTTC.